This TCR beta chain was documented in a study of OX40 agonist ivuxolimab in advanced cancers. Study at large: Cancers in dose escalation were hepatocellular, melanoma, renal cell and head and neck. Under the entry rules, prior anti-PD-1, anti-PD-L1 or anti-CTLA-4 therapy was allowed, and about 40% had some.

The table came from immunoSEQ multiplex PCR; TCRdb's copy has only in-frame clones and leaves some out. The repertoire has tens of thousands of clones, around 87% of them found once; the top ten carry more than 4.5%. V lost 0 bases, J lost 5 bases, and 0 bases stayed unmatched. CDR1 ENHRY and CDR2 SYGVKD come from the germline V gene. This CDR3 has 14 amino acids. The genes are TRBV10-3 and TRBJ1-4; TRBD1 aligns across 7 bases. The source material was CD4+ or CD8+ T cells sorted from blood, sampled in a trial of the OX40 agonist ivuxolimab. The TCR sequence derives from an adult with an advanced solid tumor such as melanoma, head and neck, liver or kidney cancer. As DNA, the CDR3 is TGTGCCATCAGTGAGTCGGACAGGAATGAAAAACTGTTTTTT. It yields the protein CAISESDRNEKLFF.